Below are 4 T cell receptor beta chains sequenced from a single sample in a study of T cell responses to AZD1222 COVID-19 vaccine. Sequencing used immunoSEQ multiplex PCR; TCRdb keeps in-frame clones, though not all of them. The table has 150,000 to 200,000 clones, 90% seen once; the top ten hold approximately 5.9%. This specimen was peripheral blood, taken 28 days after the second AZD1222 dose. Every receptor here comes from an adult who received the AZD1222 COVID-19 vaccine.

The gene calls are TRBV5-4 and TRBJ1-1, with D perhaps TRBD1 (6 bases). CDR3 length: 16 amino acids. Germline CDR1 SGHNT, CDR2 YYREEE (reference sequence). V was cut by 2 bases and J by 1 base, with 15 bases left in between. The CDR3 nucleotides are TGTGCCAGCAGCTTTCTCTGGGCAGGGGCGAACACTGAAGCTTTCTTT. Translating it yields CASSFLWAGANTEAFF.

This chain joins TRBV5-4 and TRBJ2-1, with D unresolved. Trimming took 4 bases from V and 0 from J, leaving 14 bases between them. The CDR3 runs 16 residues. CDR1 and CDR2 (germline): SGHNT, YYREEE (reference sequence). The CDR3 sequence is CASSPGTTNSYNEQFF. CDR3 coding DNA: TGTGCCAGCAGCCCAGGCACGACGAACTCCTACAATGAGCAGTTCTTC.

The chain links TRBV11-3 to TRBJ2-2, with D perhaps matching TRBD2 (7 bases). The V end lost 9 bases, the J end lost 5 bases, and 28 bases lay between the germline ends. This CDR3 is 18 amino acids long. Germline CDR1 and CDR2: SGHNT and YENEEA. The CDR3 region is CARAAGGPAGSWTGELFF. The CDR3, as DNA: TGTGCCAGAGCAGCCGGGGGGCCAGCAGGGAGTTGGACCGGGGAGCTGTTTTTT. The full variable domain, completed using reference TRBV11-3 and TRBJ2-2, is EAGVVQSPRYKIIEKKQPVAFWCNPISGHNTLYWYLQNLGQGPELLIRYENEEAVDDSQLPKDRFSAERLKGVDSTLKIQPAELGDSAVYLCARAAGGPAGSWTGELFFGEGSRLTVL.

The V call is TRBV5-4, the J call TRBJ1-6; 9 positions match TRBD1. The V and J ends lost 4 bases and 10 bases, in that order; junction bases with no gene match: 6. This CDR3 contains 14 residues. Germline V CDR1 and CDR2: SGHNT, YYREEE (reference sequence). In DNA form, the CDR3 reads TGTGCCAGCAGCCGTGAGACAGGGGGATCACCCCTCCACTTT. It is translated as CASSRETGGSPLHF.